A single count supports the clone carrying this T cell receptor (beta chain). Antigen specificity is unknown. The data originate from a study of siplizumab effects on memory and regulatory T cells. Findings and caveats of the study: No functional test confirmed suppression by proliferating siplizumab-culture Tregs. The alloresponse seemed to draw substantially on naive T cells, which appeared more diverse than memory cells.

Here immunoSEQ multiplex PCR was the method, and the copy in TCRdb shows in-frame clones only, minus some. The sample lists 60,000 to 65,000 clones, 65% to 80% seen once, with 0.4% to 0.45% in the top ten. In germline, CDR1 is SGHTA, CDR2 FQGTGA. This CDR3 is built from 18 residues. V lost 5 bases and J lost 4, with 25 bases in between. Unstimulated naive, memory, effector memory and TEMRA subsets from a few donor pairs were sequenced. Source material: memory CD4+ T cells sorted from blood. This clonotype originated in a human donor in good health. V usage is TRBV7-3 and J usage is TRBJ2-3, with D possibly TRBD2 on 7 matching bases. CDR3 sequence: CASSPGGAGAPRADTQYF. The CDR3 DNA reads as TGTGCCAGCAGCCCGGGCGGCGCGGGGGCCCCCCGGGCAGATACGCAGTATTTT.